This T cell receptor (beta chain) was recovered during a study of quantifying T cell responses using KT2 cells (dated by TCRdb to about 2017). Study-wide context: RNA was DNase-treated and reverse transcribed with TCR alpha and beta constant-region primers, mostly using SuperScript III. Under optimum conditions, the T4 ligation step was estimated to exceed 8% efficiency. To avoid over-amplification, PCR2 was carried out as a SYBR Green qPCR and halted once a predetermined fluorescence threshold was reached.

The protocol used for the library was UMI-ligation and nested PCR. A single-stranded oligonucleotide bearing the Illumina SP2 sequence and a UMI was ligated to the 3' end of the cDNA with T4 RNA ligase 1. PCR1 consisted of four to five cycles (98 degrees C 15 s, 69 degrees C 30 s, 72 degrees C 40 s), and for the beta primer an equimolar mix of RC1.1 and RC1.2 was used to cover TRBC1 and TRBC2. From PCR2 onward, TCR alpha and beta chains were processed separately, with sample indices and Illumina adaptors added. The UMI comprised 12 random nucleotides, as two hexamers separated by a spacer, placed after an 8-base spacer. Libraries were sequenced on an Illumina MiSeq with v2 2x251 paired-end chemistry, typically about twelve samples per run. PhiX DNA at roughly 5-8% was added to each sequencing library to increase diversity. Per the source publication's procedure: Raw reads were converted to FASTQ with bcl2fastq and were demultiplexed by dual indices with Demultiplexor. V and J genes were assigned by Decombinator through tag matching, with a single base-pair mismatch being allowed. UMIs were used by Collapsinator to correct both sequencing errors and frequency errors caused by PCR heterogeneity. CDR3Translator converted Decombinator identifiers into nucleotide sequence, translated that sequence into amino acids, and extracted CDR3 based on C- and N-terminal motifs. Each distinct KT2 TCR was counted as a cluster of KT2 sequences sharing one unique molecular identifier. TCRdb passed the public sequencing reads through fastp at Q25 and MiXCR, retaining productive beta sequences. Here each entry gathers all rows of one CDR3 protein and keeps the most common genes and DNA. The V and J calls here are based on TCRdb, not the publication. This sample is represented by 40,000 to 60,000 distinct CDR3 sequences; under 14% of them were singletons. Less than 11% of the sample lies in the top ten.

Here is what the overall study found, with its caveats: The study did not include a side-by-side comparison of this pipeline with other TCR sequencing techniques. The numbers of KT2 alpha and beta sequences increased linearly with the number of input KT2 cells across several orders of magnitude. Saturation was seen in the detection of KT2 sequences when very high numbers of KT2 cells were spiked in. Even at the lowest spike-in tested, roughly one KT2 cell per 100,000 PBMC, KT2 sequences were still detected.

V loses 0 bases, J loses 4 bases, and the germline ends lie 15 bases apart. Including the terminal cysteine and phenylalanine, the CDR3 comprises 15 residues. Solely the CDR3 DNA is kept, with 45 bases framed from the first base. The germline V gene (reference sequence) yields DFQATT for CDR1 and SNEGSKA for CDR2. Known numbers of KT2, a T cell clone whose TCR had been sequenced previously, were spiked into unfractionated PBMC to test the sensitivity and accuracy of the pipeline. A range of KT2-to-PBMC ratios was generated by mixing KT2 cells with a fixed number of PBMC. This clonotype was seen at least ten times. What antigen it recognizes has not been identified. Base qualities are not at hand, and no much larger clone is one base apart.

The rearrangement joined TRBV20-1 to TRBJ1-1; TRBD1 is perhaps the D gene, given 6 matching bases. Sample: PBMCs spiked with cells of the T cell clone KT2. This TCR was recovered from a human donor. The nucleotide sequence is given as TGCAGTGCTAGAGACGGGTCCGACAGGATCACTGAAGCTTTCTTT. It specifies CSARDGSDRITEAFF.